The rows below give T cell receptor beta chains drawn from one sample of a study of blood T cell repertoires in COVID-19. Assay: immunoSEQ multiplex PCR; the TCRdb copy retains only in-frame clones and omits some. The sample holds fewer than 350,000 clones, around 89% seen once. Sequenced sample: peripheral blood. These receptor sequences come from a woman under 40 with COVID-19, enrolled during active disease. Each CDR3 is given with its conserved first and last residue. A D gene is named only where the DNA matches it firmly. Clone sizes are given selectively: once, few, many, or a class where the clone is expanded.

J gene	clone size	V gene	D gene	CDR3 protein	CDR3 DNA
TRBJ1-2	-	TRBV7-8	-	CASSWGGAHGYTF	TGTGCCAGCAGCTGGGGGGGGGCACATGGCTACACCTTC
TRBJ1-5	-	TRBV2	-	CASASAGNQPQHF	TGTGCCAGCGCCAGTGCAGGGAATCAGCCCCAGCATTTT
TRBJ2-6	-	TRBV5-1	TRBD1	CASSRQGATGANVLTF	TGCGCCAGCAGTAGGCAGGGGGCGACTGGGGCCAACGTCCTGACTTTC
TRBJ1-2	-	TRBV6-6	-	CASSPLQGSANYGYTF	TGTGCCAGCAGTCCGCTGCAGGGTTCTGCTAACTATGGCTACACCTTC
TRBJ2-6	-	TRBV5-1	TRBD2	CASAKRGPVSGANVLTF	TGCGCCAGCGCCAAGCGGGGACCCGTCTCTGGGGCCAACGTCCTGACTTTC
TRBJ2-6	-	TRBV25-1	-	CASSGHRLPSGANVLTF	TGTGCCAGCAGTGGACACCGGCTCCCTTCTGGGGCCAACGTCCTGACTTTC
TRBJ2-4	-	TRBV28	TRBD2	CASSFPSREGISSDIQYF	TGTGCCAGCAGTTTCCCATCCAGGGAGGGAATTAGCTCGGACATTCAGTACTTC
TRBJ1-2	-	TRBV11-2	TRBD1	CASRLAGTGRSYGYTF	TGTGCCAGCAGACTCGCCGGGACAGGACGCTCCTATGGCTACACCTTC
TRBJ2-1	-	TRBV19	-	CASSMSPVEQFF	TGTGCCAGTAGTATGTCCCCGGTAGAGCAGTTCTTC
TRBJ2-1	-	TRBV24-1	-	CATSDRQTGRDEQFF	TGTGCCACCAGTGACCGACAGACCGGACGCGATGAGCAGTTCTTC
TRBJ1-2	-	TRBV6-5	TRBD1	CASSYSSTGNYGYTF	TGTGCCAGCAGTTACTCGTCGACAGGGAACTATGGCTACACCTTC
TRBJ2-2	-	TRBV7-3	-	CASSETGAGELFF	TGTGCCAGCAGCGAGACAGGCGCCGGGGAGCTGTTTTTT
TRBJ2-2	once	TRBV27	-	CASSLLSNTGELFF	TGTGCCAGCAGTTTACTCTCGAACACCGGGGAGCTGTTTTTT
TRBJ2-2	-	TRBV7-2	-	CASSLRGGTGELFF	TGTGCCAGCAGCTTAAGGGGGGGGACCGGGGAGCTGTTTTTT
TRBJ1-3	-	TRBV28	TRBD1	CASSLRDRGFSVSGNTIYF	TGTGCCAGCAGCCTACGGGACAGGGGCTTCTCCGTCTCTGGAAACACCATATATTTT
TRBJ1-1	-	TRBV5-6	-	CASSSGGSGTEAFF	TGTGCCAGCAGCTCCGGAGGAAGCGGGACTGAAGCTTTCTTT
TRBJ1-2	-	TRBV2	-	CASSVRDLSYGYTF	TGTGCCAGCAGTGTGCGGGACCTCAGCTATGGCTACACCTTC
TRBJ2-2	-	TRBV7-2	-	CASSLASGLWDTGELFF	TGTGCCAGCAGCTTAGCTTCAGGGCTGTGGGACACCGGGGAGCTGTTTTTT
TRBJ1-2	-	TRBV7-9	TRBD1	CASSLGRTGDYGYTF	TGTGCCAGCAGCTTAGGAAGGACAGGGGACTATGGCTACACCTTC
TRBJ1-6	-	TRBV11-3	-	CASSPDSRSPLHF	TGTGCCAGCAGCCCGGACAGTAGGTCACCCCTCCACTTT
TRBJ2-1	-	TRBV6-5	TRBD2	CASSYVGGSYNEQFF	TGTGCCAGCAGTTACGTCGGGGGGTCCTACAATGAGCAGTTCTTC
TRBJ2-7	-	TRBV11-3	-	CASSLDRSAYEQYF	TGTGCCAGCAGCTTAGATCGGTCCGCCTACGAGCAGTACTTC
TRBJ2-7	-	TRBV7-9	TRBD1	CASSTGLLEQYF	TGTGCCAGCTCGACAGGGCTCCTCGAGCAGTACTTC
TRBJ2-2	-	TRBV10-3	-	CAISVGQTTGELFF	TGTGCCATCAGTGTTGGACAGACAACCGGGGAGCTGTTTTTT
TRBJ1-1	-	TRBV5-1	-	CASSPTPWNTEAFF	TGCGCCAGCAGCCCTACCCCTTGGAACACTGAAGCTTTCTTT
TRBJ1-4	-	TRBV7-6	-	CASRGNEKLFF	TGTGCCAGCCGGGGGAATGAAAAACTGTTTTTT
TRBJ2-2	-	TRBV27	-	CASSSPSRTNTGELFF	TGTGCCAGCAGTTCACCCTCTAGGACTAACACCGGGGAGCTGTTTTTT
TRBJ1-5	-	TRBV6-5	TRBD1	CASRHRGIDNQPQHF	TGTGCCAGCAGACACAGGGGTATTGACAATCAGCCCCAGCATTTT
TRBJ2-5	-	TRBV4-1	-	CASSPRDQETQYF	TGCGCCAGCAGCCCCCGGGACCAAGAGACCCAGTACTTC
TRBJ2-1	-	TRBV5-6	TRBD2	CASSFPGGPANEQFF	TGTGCCAGCAGCTTCCCGGGGGGGCCGGCCAATGAGCAGTTCTTC
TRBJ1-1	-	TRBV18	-	CASSPKGGNIGNTEAFF	TGTGCCAGCTCACCTAAAGGGGGAAACATCGGGAACACTGAAGCTTTCTTT
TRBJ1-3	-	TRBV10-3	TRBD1	CAISGTGTGVKNTIYF	TGTGCCATCAGTGGAACTGGGACAGGGGTTAAAAACACCATATATTTT
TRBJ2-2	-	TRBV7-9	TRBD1	CASSEKGQTGFEELFF	TGTGCCAGCAGTGAAAAGGGACAGACAGGGTTTGAAGAGCTGTTTTTT
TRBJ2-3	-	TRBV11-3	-	CASSVGLNTDTQYF	TGTGCCAGCAGCGTGGGACTCAACACGGATACGCAGTATTTT
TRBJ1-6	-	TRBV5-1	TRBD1	CASSLVGQGYSPLHF	TGCGCCAGCAGCTTGGTGGGACAGGGTTATTCACCCCTCCACTTT
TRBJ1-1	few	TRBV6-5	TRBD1	CASTMGQGPNTEAFF	TGTGCCAGCACAATGGGACAGGGTCCGAACACTGAAGCTTTCTTT
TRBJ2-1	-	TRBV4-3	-	CASSQGSRGHNEQFF	TGCGCCAGCAGCCAAGGTTCGCGGGGGCACAATGAGCAGTTCTTC
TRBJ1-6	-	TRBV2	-	CASVNGGYGTPLHF	TGTGCCAGTGTGAATGGGGGCTATGGGACACCCCTCCACTTT
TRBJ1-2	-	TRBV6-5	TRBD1	CASSSQGDSYGYTF	TGTGCCAGCAGTTCCCAGGGGGACAGTTATGGCTACACCTTC
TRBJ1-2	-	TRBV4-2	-	CASSGGRFRGYTF	TGTGCCAGCAGCGGGGGCAGGTTTCGTGGCTACACCTTC
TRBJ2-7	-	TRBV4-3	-	CASSQGRSYEQYF	TGCGCCAGCAGCCAGGGGCGCTCCTACGAGCAGTACTTC
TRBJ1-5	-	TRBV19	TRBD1	CASRTTGGYSNQPQHF	TGTGCCAGTAGGACGACAGGGGGCTATAGCAATCAGCCCCAGCATTTT
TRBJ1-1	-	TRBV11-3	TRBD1	CASSLMTGVVTEAFF	TGTGCCAGCAGCCTTATGACAGGGGTGGTCACTGAAGCTTTCTTT
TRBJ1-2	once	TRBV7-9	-	CASSSRTADNYGYTF	TGTGCCAGCAGCTCGAGGACAGCCGATAACTATGGCTACACCTTC
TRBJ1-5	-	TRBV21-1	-	CASSTRDRGRGNQPQHF	TGTGCCAGCAGCACACGGGACAGGGGGCGAGGAAATCAGCCCCAGCATTTT
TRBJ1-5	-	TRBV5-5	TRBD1	CASSPFQGAQPQHF	TGTGCCAGCAGCCCATTCCAGGGGGCTCAGCCCCAGCATTTT
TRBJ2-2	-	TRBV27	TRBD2	CASSLGLAGGRSTGELFF	TGTGCCAGCAGTTTGGGACTAGCGGGGGGGCGGAGCACCGGGGAGCTGTTTTTT
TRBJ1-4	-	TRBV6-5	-	CASRPRGGEKLFF	TGTGCCAGCAGGCCCCGGGGGGGTGAAAAACTGTTTTTT
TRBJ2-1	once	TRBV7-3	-	CASSLTGAGNEQFF	TGTGCCAGCAGCTTAACAGGGGCTGGCAATGAGCAGTTCTTC
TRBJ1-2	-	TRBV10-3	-	CAISETGNYGYTF	TGTGCCATCAGTGAGACAGGCAACTATGGCTACACCTTC
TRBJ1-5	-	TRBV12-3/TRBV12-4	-	CASSFGQHQPQHF	TGTGCCAGCAGTTTTGGACAGCATCAGCCCCAGCATTTT
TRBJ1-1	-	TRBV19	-	CASSFAEGADTEAFF	TGTGCCAGTAGCTTTGCTGAAGGGGCGGATACTGAAGCTTTCTTT
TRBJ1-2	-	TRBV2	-	CASSSRGARGGYTF	TGTGCCAGCAGTTCCCGGGGGGCTAGGGGTGGCTACACCTTC
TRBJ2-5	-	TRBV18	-	CASSSQATEGETQYF	TGTGCCAGCTCATCTCAGGCAACCGAGGGAGAGACCCAGTACTTC
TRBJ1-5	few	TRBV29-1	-	CSVEVGGSGNQPQHF	TGCAGCGTTGAGGTCGGCGGTTCCGGGAATCAGCCCCAGCATTTT
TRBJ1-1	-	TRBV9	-	CASSDQINTEAFF	TGTGCCAGCAGCGATCAGATAAACACTGAAGCTTTCTTT
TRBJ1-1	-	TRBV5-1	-	CASSLTAGSPEAFF	TGCGCCAGCAGCTTGACCGCAGGATCTCCCGAAGCTTTCTTT
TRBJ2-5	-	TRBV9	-	CASSVGTRVETQYF	TGTGCCAGCAGCGTAGGTACGCGGGTCGAGACCCAGTACTTC